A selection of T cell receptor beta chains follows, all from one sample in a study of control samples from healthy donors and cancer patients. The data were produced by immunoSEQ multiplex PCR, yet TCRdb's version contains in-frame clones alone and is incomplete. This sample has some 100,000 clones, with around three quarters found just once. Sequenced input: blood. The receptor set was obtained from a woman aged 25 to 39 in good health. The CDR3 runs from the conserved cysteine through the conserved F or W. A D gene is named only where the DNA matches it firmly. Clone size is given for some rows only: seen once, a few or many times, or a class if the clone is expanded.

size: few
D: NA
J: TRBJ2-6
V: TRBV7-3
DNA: TGTGCCAGCAGCTTAATGGGACCATCCTCTGGGGCCAACGTCCTGACTTTC
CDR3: CASSLMGPSSGANVLTF

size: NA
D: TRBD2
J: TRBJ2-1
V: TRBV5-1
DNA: TGCGCCAGCAGCTTGGGGTTTAGCGGGGGGACCTACAATGAGCAGTTCTTC
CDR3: CASSLGFSGGTYNEQFF

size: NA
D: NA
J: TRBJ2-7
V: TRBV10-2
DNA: TGCGCCAGCAGTGAGTCCCGGCCCACCTACGAGCAGTACTTC
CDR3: CASSESRPTYEQYF

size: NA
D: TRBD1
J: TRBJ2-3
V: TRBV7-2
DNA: TGTGCCAGCAGCAGCGGACAGGGTGTGACAGATACGCAGTATTTT
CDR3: CASSSGQGVTDTQYF

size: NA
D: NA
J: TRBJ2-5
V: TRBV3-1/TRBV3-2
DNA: TGTGCCAGCAGCCAAGATCTGGGCTCTGAGACCCAGTACTTC
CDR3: CASSQDLGSETQYF

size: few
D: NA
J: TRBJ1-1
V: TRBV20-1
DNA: TGCAGTGCTAGTAGTCGGGACACTGAAGCTTTCTTT
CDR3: CSASSRDTEAFF

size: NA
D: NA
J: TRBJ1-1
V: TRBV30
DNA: TGTGCCTGGAGTGTCAGAGGTCCAAAGAACACTGAAGCTTTCTTT
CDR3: CAWSVRGPKNTEAFF

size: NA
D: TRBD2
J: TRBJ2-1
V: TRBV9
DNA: TGTGCCAGCAGCGCCACCGCGGGGGGGCCGGGGAATGAGCAGTTCTTC
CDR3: CASSATAGGPGNEQFF

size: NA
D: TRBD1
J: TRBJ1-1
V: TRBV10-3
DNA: TGTGCCATCAGGGAAACAGGGGGCGTTTCTGAAGCTTTCTTT
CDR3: CAIRETGGVSEAFF

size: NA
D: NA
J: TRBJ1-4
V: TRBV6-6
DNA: TGTGCCAGCAGTTACTCGAGCGGCTCTGAAAAACTGTTTTTT
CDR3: CASSYSSGSEKLFF

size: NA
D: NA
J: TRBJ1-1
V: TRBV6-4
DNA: TGTGCCAGCAGAGAGAGCGGACTGCTGAACACTGAAGCTTTCTTT
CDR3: CASRESGLLNTEAFF

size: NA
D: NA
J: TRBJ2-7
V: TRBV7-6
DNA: TGTGCCAGCAGCCCCTTTATTAGCTCCTACGAGCAGTACTTC
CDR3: CASSPFISSYEQYF

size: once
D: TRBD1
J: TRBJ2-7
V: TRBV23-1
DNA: TGCGCCAGCAGTCAACGACATGGTGGGGACAGGGGACGCGAGCAGTACTTC
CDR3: CASSQRHGGDRGREQYF

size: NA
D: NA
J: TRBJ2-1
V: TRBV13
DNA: TGTGCCAGCAGCAGACGGGAAACTCGTTACAATGAGCAGTTCTTC
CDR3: CASSRRETRYNEQFF

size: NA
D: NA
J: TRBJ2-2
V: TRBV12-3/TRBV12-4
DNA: TGTGCCAGCAGTTTAGGAGTCGGGGAGCTGTTTTTT
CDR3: CASSLGVGELFF

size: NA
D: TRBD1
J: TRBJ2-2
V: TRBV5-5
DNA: TGTGCCAGCAGCCCCGTGACAGGGGGCACCGGGGAGCTGTTTTTT
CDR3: CASSPVTGGTGELFF

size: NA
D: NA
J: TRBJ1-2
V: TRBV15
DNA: TGTGCCACCAGCACAGGGGTACTAGATGGCTACACCTTC
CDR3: CATSTGVLDGYTF

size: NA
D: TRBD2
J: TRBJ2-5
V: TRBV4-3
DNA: TGCGCCAGCAGTCCCGGGGCTAGCGGGGGGCCTCGCCACCAAGAGACCCAGTACTTC
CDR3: CASSPGASGGPRHQETQYF

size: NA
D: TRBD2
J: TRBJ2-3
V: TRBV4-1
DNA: TGCGCCAGCAGCCAAGATATACCATTTGCGGGGGGCTCAGATACGCAGTATTTT
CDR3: CASSQDIPFAGGSDTQYF

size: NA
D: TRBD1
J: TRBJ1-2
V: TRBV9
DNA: TGTGCCAGCAGCGCGAGGGACAGGGGATATGGCTACACCTTC
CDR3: CASSARDRGYGYTF

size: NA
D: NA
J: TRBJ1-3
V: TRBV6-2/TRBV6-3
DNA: TGTGCCAGCAGTTACGGAGGCGGATACGCTGTCTCTGGAAACACCATATATTTT
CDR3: CASSYGGGYAVSGNTIYF

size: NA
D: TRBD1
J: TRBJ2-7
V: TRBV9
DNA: TGTGCCAGCAGCGAAACCGGGACAGGGCCCTACGAGCAGTACTTC
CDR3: CASSETGTGPYEQYF

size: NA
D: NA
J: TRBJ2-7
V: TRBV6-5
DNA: TGTGCCAGCAGTTACTCGAACGAGCAGTACTTC
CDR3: CASSYSNEQYF

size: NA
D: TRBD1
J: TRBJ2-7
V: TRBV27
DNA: TGTGCCAGCAGACGACAGGGGGGATACGAGCAGTACTTC
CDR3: CASRRQGGYEQYF

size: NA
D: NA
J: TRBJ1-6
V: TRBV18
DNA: TGTGCCAGCTCCTTAGACAGGAGCTATAATTCACCCCTCCACTTT
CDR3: CASSLDRSYNSPLHF

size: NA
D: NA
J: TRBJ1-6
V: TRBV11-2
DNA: TGTGCCAGCAGCTCCCCTGTAGGTCCACCTAATTCACCCCTCCACTTT
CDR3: CASSSPVGPPNSPLHF

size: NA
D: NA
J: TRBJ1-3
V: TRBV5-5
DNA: TGTGCCAGCAGCTTGTTGGGTCGCTCTGGAAACACCATATATTTT
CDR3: CASSLLGRSGNTIYF

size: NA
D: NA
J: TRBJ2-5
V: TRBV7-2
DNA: TGTGCCAGCAGCTTAAATTCGCGGGCACAAGAGACCCAGTACTTC
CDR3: CASSLNSRAQETQYF

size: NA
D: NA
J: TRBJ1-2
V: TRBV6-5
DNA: TGTGCCAGCAGTTACCACAGGGTGGAAGGATATGGCTACACCTTC
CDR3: CASSYHRVEGYGYTF

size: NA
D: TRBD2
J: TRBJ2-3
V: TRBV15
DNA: TGTGCCACACAAGCGGGAATGTTAAATACGCAGTATTTT
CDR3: CATQAGMLNTQYF

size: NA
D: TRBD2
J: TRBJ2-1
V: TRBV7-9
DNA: TGTGCCGTGAGGCGGGGGGGCCGTTACAATGAGCAGTTCTTC
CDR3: CAVRRGGRYNEQFF

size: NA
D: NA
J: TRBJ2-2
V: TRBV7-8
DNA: TGTGCCAGCAGGCATATTAGGGGCGCGGACACCGGGGAGCTGTTTTTT
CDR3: CASRHIRGADTGELFF

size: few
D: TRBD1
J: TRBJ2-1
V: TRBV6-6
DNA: TGTGCCAGCAGCGGACAGGGAGGTATGGTGGGGGACGAGCAGTTCTTC
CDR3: CASSGQGGMVGDEQFF

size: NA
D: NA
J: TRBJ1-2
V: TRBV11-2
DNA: TGTGCCAGCACCCCTGGACAGATGGATGGCTACACCTTC
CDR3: CASTPGQMDGYTF

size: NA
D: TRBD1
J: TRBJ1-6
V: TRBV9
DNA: TGTGCCAGCAGCGCGACCCCAGGGGGCTCCTATAATTCACCCCTCCACTTT
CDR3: CASSATPGGSYNSPLHF

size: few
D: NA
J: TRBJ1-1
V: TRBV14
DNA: TGTGCCAGCAGCCAGGGGACACGGCTGTTTAGAGTGAACACTGAAGCTTTCTTT
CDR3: CASSQGTRLFRVNTEAFF

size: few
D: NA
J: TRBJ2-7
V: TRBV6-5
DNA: TGTGCCACCCAAGGCCTTGGTGGATCTTACGAGCAGTACTTC
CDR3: CATQGLGGSYEQYF

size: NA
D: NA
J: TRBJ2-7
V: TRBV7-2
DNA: TGTGCCAGCAGCTTAATTGGGACAATAGCGTTTGAGCAGTACTTC
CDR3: CASSLIGTIAFEQYF

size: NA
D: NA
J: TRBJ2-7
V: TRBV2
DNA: TGTGCCAGCAGTGTAGCATCAGGGGGGCCATCTCTCGAGCAGTACTTC
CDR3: CASSVASGGPSLEQYF

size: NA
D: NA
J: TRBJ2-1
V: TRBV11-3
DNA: TGTGCCAGCAGCCCAGACCCGCAGGTCGATGAGCAGTTCTTC
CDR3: CASSPDPQVDEQFF

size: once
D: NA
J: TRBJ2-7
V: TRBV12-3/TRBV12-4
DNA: TGTGCCAGCAGCCGGGGCCCATACGAGCAGTACTTC
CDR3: CASSRGPYEQYF

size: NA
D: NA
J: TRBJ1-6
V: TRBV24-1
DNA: TGTGCCACCAGTGATTTGGTCGGGAACGTGGATTCACCCCTCCACTTT
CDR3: CATSDLVGNVDSPLHF

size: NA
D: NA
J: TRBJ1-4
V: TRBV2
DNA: TGTGCCAGCAGAACCAATACTGCAACTAATGAAAAACTGTTTTTT
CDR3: CASRTNTATNEKLFF

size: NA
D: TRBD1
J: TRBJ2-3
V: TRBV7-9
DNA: TGTGCCAGCAGCTTATTCCTCGACAGGGGAGCAGATACGCAGTATTTT
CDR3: CASSLFLDRGADTQYF

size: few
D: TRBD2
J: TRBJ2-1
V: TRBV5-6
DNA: TGTGCCAGCAGCTTTGGACTAGCGGGGGTGAGCTCCTACAATGAGCAGTTCTTC
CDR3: CASSFGLAGVSSYNEQFF

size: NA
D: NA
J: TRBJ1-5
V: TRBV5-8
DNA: TGTGCCAGCAGGTCCGGAGGGGCAGGGCAAAGCAATCAGCCCCAGCATTTT
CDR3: CASRSGGAGQSNQPQHF

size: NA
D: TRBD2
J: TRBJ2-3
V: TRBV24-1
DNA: TGTGCCACCAGTGATTTGAAAGCGGGGGGCCTCACAGATACGCAGTATTTT
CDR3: CATSDLKAGGLTDTQYF

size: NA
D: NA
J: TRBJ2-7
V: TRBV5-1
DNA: TGCGCCAGCAGCTTGGCCGGCACGACAGTTCGCGAGCAGTACTTC
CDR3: CASSLAGTTVREQYF

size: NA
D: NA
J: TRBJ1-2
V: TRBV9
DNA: TGTGCCAGCAGCGTGCGGGGGAACTATGGCTACACCTTC
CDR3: CASSVRGNYGYTF

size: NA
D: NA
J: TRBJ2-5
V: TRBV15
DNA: TGTGCCACCAGCAGATCGACGGGGGAAGAGACCCAGTACTTC
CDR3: CATSRSTGEETQYF

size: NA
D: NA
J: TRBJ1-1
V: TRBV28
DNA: TGTGCCAGCAGTGTAACTAGGGCCCTAATGAACACTGAAGCTTTCTTT
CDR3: CASSVTRALMNTEAFF

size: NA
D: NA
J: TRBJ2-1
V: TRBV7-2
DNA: TGTGCCAGCAGCTCGACGGGCCTTTCCTACAATGAGCAGTTCTTC
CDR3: CASSSTGLSYNEQFF

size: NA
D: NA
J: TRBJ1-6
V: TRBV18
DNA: TGTGCCAGCTCACCACTGGACTCCTATAATTCACCCCTCCACTTT
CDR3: CASSPLDSYNSPLHF

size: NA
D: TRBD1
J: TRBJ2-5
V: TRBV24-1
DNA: TGTGCCACCAGTGCTGGAGTAGGGGGCATGGAAGAGACCCAGTACTTC
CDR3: CATSAGVGGMEETQYF